Below, 30 T cell receptor beta chains from the same sample are listed, as sequenced in a study of graft-versus-host responses after intestinal transplantation. These receptors are not linked to any known antigen. This table comes from immunoSEQ multiplex PCR, and its TCRdb copy is limited to in-frame clones, with some not included. The sample lists about 99,000 clones; roughly 87% were seen once. Sequencing used unstimulated CD4+ T cells sorted from spleen or lymph node cells, obtained before intestinal transplant. The receptor source for this set is a human donor who received an intestinal transplant.

The rearrangement uses TRBV29-1 and TRBJ1-5; TRBD1 matches at 8 bases. Trimming took 4 bases from V and 5 from J; bases not matched to a gene: 7. CDR1 SQVTM and CDR2 ANQGSEA come from the germline V gene. There are 14 residues in the CDR3. The CDR3 is CSVGLQGGDQPQHF. As DNA, the CDR3 is TGCAGCGTTGGCCTACAGGGGGGTGATCAGCCCCAGCATTTT.

The chain couples TRBV11-2 to TRBJ1-6; no clear D. V lost 0 bases to trimming and J lost 0 bases, with 6 bases between them. The CDR3 loop spans 16 amino acids. The V gene's germline CDR1 is SGHAT and CDR2 FQNNGV. The CDR3, as DNA: TGTGCCAGCAGCTTAGATTTCAGCTCCTATAATTCACCCCTCCACTTT. It translates to CASSLDFSSYNSPLHF.

V and J are TRBV2 and TRBJ1-6; D unclear. V was pared by 7 bases and J by 0 bases, with 7 bases between. The CDR3 sequence is 14 residues long. In germline, CDR1 is SNHLY, CDR2 FYNNEI. The CDR3 DNA reads as TGTGCCAGCACCCCTAGCTCCTATAATTCACCCCTCCACTTT. Protein product: CASTPSSYNSPLHF.

The rearrangement joins TRBV2 to TRBJ2-5; 10 bases are shared with TRBD1. The ends lost 7 bases at V and 2 bases at J; junction bases unmatched: 4. CDR1 is SNHLY, CDR2 FYNNEI, per germline. This CDR3 contains 14 residues. DNA for the CDR3: TGTGCCAGCACCCGGGACAGGGGACAAGAGACCCAGTACTTC. As protein: CASTRDRGQETQYF.

The chain combines TRBV7-6 with TRBJ2-5, with 10 bases lining up with TRBD1. This CDR3 comprises 14 residues. V lost 2 bases, J lost 11 bases, and 8 bases stayed unmatched. In germline, CDR1 is SGHVS, CDR2 FNYEAQ. CDR3 bases: TGTGCCAGCAGCTTAAGACAGGGGGCGCGGGAGCAGTACTTC. It codes for CASSLRQGAREQYF.

V and J are TRBV5-4 and TRBJ2-7, with D perhaps TRBD1 (5 bases). CDR1 and CDR2 from the germline V gene are SGHNT and YYREEE (reference sequence). The ends were cut back, 5 bases at V and 5 bases at J, with 14 bases in the middle. The CDR3 runs to 13 residues. The CDR3 spells CASRAGSLDEQYF. The CDR3 nucleotides are TGTGCCAGCAGGGCAGGGTCCCTGGACGAGCAGTACTTC.

The chain employs TRBV11-2 and TRBJ2-1; 13 bases match TRBD2. V lost 4 bases to trimming and J lost 4 bases; unmatched junction nucleotides: 4. The CDR3 totals 16 residues. Germline-derived CDR1 and CDR2 are SGHAT and FQNNGV. Here the CDR3 reads CASSYRTSGGYNEQFF. CDR3 coding DNA: TGTGCCAGCAGCTATCGGACTAGCGGGGGATACAATGAGCAGTTCTTC.

The chain combines TRBV6-1 with TRBJ1-1; possible D gene TRBD1, 6 bases. The V gene's germline CDR1 is MNHNS and CDR2 SASEGT. Trimming pared 4 bases from V and 6 bases from J, leaving 15 bases between. The CDR3 is 14 residues long. The DNA of the CDR3 is TGTGCCAGCAGTGTACTACAGGGTGCGGCTGAAGCTTTCTTT. It encodes CASSVLQGAAEAFF.

The CDR3 reads CAWTPLQGSDNEKLFF. The CDR3 nucleotides are TGTGCCTGGACGCCTTTACAGGGGTCTGATAATGAAAAACTGTTTTTT. The chain joins TRBV30 to TRBJ1-4, with 7 bases that match TRBD1. V trimming: 4 bases; J trimming: 4 bases; junction bases outside the gene matches: 12. Per the germline V gene, CDR1 is GTSNPN and CDR2 is SVGIG (reference sequence). The CDR3 totals 16 residues.

This chain links TRBV10-3 with TRBJ2-1, with unresolved D. From germline, CDR1 is ENHRY and CDR2 SYGVKD. Trimming removed 3 bases at V and 0 bases at J, with 9 bases between. The CDR3 runs 15 residues. The CDR3, as DNA: TGTGCCATCAGTGACGGGTGGGGCTCCTACAATGAGCAGTTCTTC. It specifies CAISDGWGSYNEQFF.

V usage is TRBV27 and J usage is TRBJ2-4; tentatively, D is TRBD2 (5 bases). CDR3 length equals 14 residues. Trimming stripped 4 bases from V and 1 base from J, with 8 bases between. CDR1 MNHEY and CDR2 SMNVEV come from the germline V gene (reference sequence). The CDR3 is CASSSGWAKNIQYF. The CDR3 DNA reads as TGTGCCAGCAGTTCGGGGTGGGCCAAAAACATTCAGTACTTC.

The V call is TRBV29-1, the J call TRBJ2-5; D possibly corresponds to TRBD2 (5 bases). The CDR3 totals 13 residues. CDR1 is SQVTM, CDR2 ANQGSEA, per germline. The V end lost 4 bases, the J end lost 4 bases, and 13 bases lay between the germline ends. The CDR3: CSVAPLAGETQYF. For the CDR3, the DNA is TGCAGCGTTGCCCCTCTCGCGGGAGAGACCCAGTACTTC.

This clone was counted between two and nine times. The chain employs TRBV7-9 and TRBJ1-4; D remains ambiguous. CDR1 is SEHNR, CDR2 FQNEAQ, per germline (reference sequence). This CDR3 is 14 amino acids long. V dropped 5 bases and J dropped 5 bases, with 12 bases sitting between them. CDR3 in amino acids: CASSRTRENEKLFF. The CDR3, as DNA: TGTGCCAGCAGCCGGACGAGAGAGAATGAAAAACTGTTTTTT. Full variable domain (missing parts from reference TRBV7-9 and TRBJ1-4): DTGVSQNPRHKITKRGQNVTFRCDPISEHNRLYWYRQTLGQGPEFLTYFQNEAQLEKSRLLSDRFSAERPKGSFSTLEIQRTEQGDSAMYLCASSRTRENEKLFFGSGTQLSVL.

In this sample, this clone turned up many times. The rearrangement joins TRBV11-2 to TRBJ1-2; a possible D gene is TRBD1 (5 bases). Trimming left V 2 bases short and J 0 bases short, with 7 bases between. The CDR3 sequence is 14 residues long. The V gene's germline CDR1 is SGHAT and CDR2 FQNNGV. Here the CDR3 DNA reads TGTGCCAGCAGCTTATTGACAGCTAACTATGGCTACACCTTC. Translation: CASSLLTANYGYTF.

The gene calls are TRBV15 and TRBJ2-1; TRBD2 agrees at 7 bases. CDR1 is LNHNV, CDR2 YYDKDF, per germline (reference sequence). Unmatched junction bases numbered 19, after V lost 1 base and J lost 7 bases. This CDR3 is built from 19 residues. CDR3 residues: CATSRGNSFAGDSRNEQFF. The CDR3 DNA is TGTGCCACCAGCAGAGGAAATTCTTTCGCGGGGGACTCTCGGAATGAGCAGTTCTTC. The full variable domain, in which reference TRBV15 and TRBJ2-1 provide the parts outside the CDR3, is DAMVIQNPRYQVTQFGKPVTLSCSQTLNHNVMYWYQQKSSQAPKLLFHYYDKDFNNEADTPDNFQSRRPNTSFCFLDIRSPGLGDTAMYLCATSRGNSFAGDSRNEQFFGPGTRLTVL.

The CDR3 bases are TGTGCCAGCAGGCAGACAGGGGGTAATCAGCCCCAGCATTTT. It translates to CASRQTGGNQPQHF. This chain uses TRBV2 with TRBJ1-5, with TRBD1 matching over 9 bases. The V and J ends lost 6 bases and 4 bases, in that order; junction bases with no gene match: 4. CDR3 length: 14 amino acids. CDR1 SNHLY and CDR2 FYNNEI come from the germline V gene.

V and J are TRBV5-1 and TRBJ1-4; the D gene is possibly TRBD1 (5 bases). This CDR3 has 14 amino acids. The germline V gene encodes CDR1 SGHRS and CDR2 YFSETQ. The germline V and J ends were trimmed by 2 bases and 2 bases, with 7 bases remaining between them. For the CDR3, the DNA is TGCGCCAGCAGCTTTCGGGGGACTAATGAAAAACTGTTTTTT. Translating it yields CASSFRGTNEKLFF.

This chain joins TRBV5-4 and TRBJ2-7; a possible D gene is TRBD2 (5 bases). Trimming removed 2 bases at V and 5 bases at J, with 14 bases between. CDR3 length: 14 residues. CDR1 is SGHNT and CDR2 is YYREEE in the germline V gene (reference sequence). The CDR3 sequence: CASSFYPSHHEQYF. CDR3 sequence (DNA): TGTGCCAGCAGCTTTTACCCTAGCCACCACGAGCAGTACTTC.

This chain links TRBV5-1 with TRBJ1-1; 8 bases line up with TRBD1. The CDR3 totals 14 residues. CDR1 is SGHRS, CDR2 YFSETQ, per germline. J lost 0 bases, V lost 3 bases, and 1 base had no gene match. As DNA, the CDR3 is TGCGCCAGCAGCTCGACAGGGGTGAACACTGAAGCTTTCTTT. Protein sequence: CASSSTGVNTEAFF.

The rearrangement uses TRBV10-3 and TRBJ1-2; D call uncertain. The V gene's germline CDR1 is ENHRY and CDR2 SYGVKD. Trimming took off 4 bases at V and 4 bases at J, with 16 bases between the two ends. This CDR3 has 15 residues. The CDR3, as DNA: TGTGCCATCAGTGGAGGCCGTCTTCGGGGCTATGGCTACACCTTC. This translates into CAISGGRLRGYGYTF.

The chain combines TRBV11-3 with TRBJ2-1; 7 bases agree with TRBD2. Trimming removed 8 bases from V and 4 bases from J; junction bases left unmatched: 11. The CDR3 has 15 residues. Germline CDR1 reads SGHNT; CDR2 reads YENEEA. Here the CDR3 DNA reads TGTGCCAGCGGGGAGCGCGGGAGTTTATACAATGAGCAGTTCTTC. Translation: CASGERGSLYNEQFF.

The chain recombines TRBV7-3 with TRBJ2-3, with TRBD2 matching over 7 bases. Per germline, CDR1 SGHTA and CDR2 FQGTGA. Trimming took 5 bases from V and 0 from J; bases not matched to a gene: 8. The CDR3 has 16 residues. The chain's CDR3 is CASSPLGGRSTDTQYF. In DNA form, the CDR3 reads TGTGCCAGCAGCCCCCTCGGCGGGAGAAGCACAGATACGCAGTATTTT.

This rearrangement joins TRBV2 to TRBJ2-3; D possibly uses TRBD1 or TRBD2 (6 bases each). V was shortened by 4 bases and J by 2 bases, with 16 bases between the two germline ends. This CDR3 is built from 16 residues. Germline V gene data show CDR1 as SNHLY and CDR2 as FYNNEI. CDR3 nucleotide sequence: TGTGCCAGCAGTGTCGGTACGGGGGCCCACACAGATACGCAGTATTTT. This codes for CASSVGTGAHTDTQYF.

The CDR3 nucleotides read TGTGCCAGTAGTCTACGGACTAGCGGCACAGATACGCAGTATTTT. Translating it yields CASSLRTSGTDTQYF. The V and J genes are TRBV19 and TRBJ2-3, with 9 bases fitting TRBD2. Germline V gene lookup returns CDR1 LNHDA and CDR2 SQIVND (reference sequence). With 5 bases clipped from V and 1 base from J, the junction kept 4 bases outside the gene matches. This CDR3 contains 15 residues.

J is TRBJ2-7 and V is TRBV18; D may be TRBD1 (5 bases). Germline-derived CDR1 and CDR2 are KGHSH and LQKENI. The CDR3 has 15 amino acids. V gave up 1 base and J gave up 2 bases, with 12 bases separating them. The chain's CDR3 is CASSPLDSTTYEQYF. The CDR3 DNA is TGTGCCAGCTCACCACTAGACAGCACAACCTACGAGCAGTACTTC.

V usage is TRBV11-2 and J usage is TRBJ2-3; perhaps TRBD2 as D (5 bases). The CDR3 runs to 13 residues. Per the germline V gene, CDR1 is SGHAT and CDR2 is FQNNGV. V was cut by 3 bases and J by 4 bases, with 8 bases left in between. The chain's CDR3 is CASSFVGADTQYF. The CDR3, as DNA: TGTGCCAGCAGCTTTGTGGGAGCAGATACGCAGTATTTT.

The chain has TRBV10-3 and TRBJ2-2; D may be TRBD1 (5 bases). The CDR3 has 12 amino acids. Germline V gene sequence: CDR1 ENHRY, CDR2 SYGVKD. CDR3: CGAGTNTGELFF. In nucleotides, the CDR3 is TGTGGGGCAGGGACGAACACCGGGGAGCTGTTTTTT.

The V call is TRBV5-1, the J call TRBJ1-5, with D unclear. The CDR3 loop spans 15 amino acids. The germline V gene encodes CDR1 SGHRS and CDR2 YFSETQ. V was cut by 2 bases and J by 1 base, with 10 bases left in between. The CDR3 bases are TGCGCCAGCAGCTTCAGTCCAGAGAGCAATCAGCCCCAGCATTTT. Translating it yields CASSFSPESNQPQHF.

The V gene is TRBV5-6, the J gene TRBJ2-2; 9 nucleotides line up with TRBD2. Germline V gives CDR1 SGHDT, CDR2 YYEEEE. V was pared by 1 base and J by 1 base, with 5 bases of the junction left unmatched. The CDR3 is made up of 17 amino acids. CDR3 residues: CASSLRRTSENTGELFF. The CDR3 region has the DNA TGTGCCAGCAGCTTGCGTCGGACTAGCGAGAACACCGGGGAGCTGTTTTTT.

The genes are TRBV9 and TRBJ1-6, with a weak D call TRBD1 (5 bases). CDR3 length: 14 residues. Trimming shortened V by 4 bases and J by 7 bases, and 12 bases separated the two germline ends. CDR1 SGDLS and CDR2 YYNGEE come from the germline V gene. The CDR3 sequence: CASSIRDLNSPLHF. CDR3 DNA: TGTGCCAGCAGCATTCGGGACCTCAATTCACCCCTCCACTTT.